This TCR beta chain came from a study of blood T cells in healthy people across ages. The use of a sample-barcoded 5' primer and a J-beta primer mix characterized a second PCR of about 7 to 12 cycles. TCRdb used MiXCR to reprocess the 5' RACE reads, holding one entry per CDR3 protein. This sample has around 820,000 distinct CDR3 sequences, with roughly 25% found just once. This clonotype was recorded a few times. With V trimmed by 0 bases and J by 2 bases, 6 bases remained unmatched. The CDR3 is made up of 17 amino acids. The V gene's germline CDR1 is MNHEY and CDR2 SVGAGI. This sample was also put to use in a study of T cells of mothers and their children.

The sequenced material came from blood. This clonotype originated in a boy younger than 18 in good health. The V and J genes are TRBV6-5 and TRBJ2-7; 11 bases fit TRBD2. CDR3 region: CASSYSRLAGRPYEQYF. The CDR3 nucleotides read TGTGCCAGCAGTTACTCCCGACTAGCGGGGAGACCCTACGAGCAGTACTTC.